One sample yielded the 7 T cell receptor beta chains listed below, sequenced in a study of TIL therapy for anti-PD-1-resistant metastatic lung cancer. The time point here: pre-treatment sample, taken before nivolumab and TIL therapy. The immunoSEQ assay was v3. The method was immunoSEQ multiplex PCR; TCRdb's version includes in-frame clones alone and lacks a portion of them. The sample consists of about 53,000 clones, more than 60% of them appearing once. Sequenced here: blood, sampled at baseline. Receptors were obtained from a person between 25 and 79 years old with non-small cell lung cancer.

The chain employs TRBV4-1 and TRBJ1-1; D remains ambiguous. Trimming took 1 base from V and 3 from J, leaving 6 bases between them. Germline loops: CDR1 MGHRA, CDR2 YSYEKL. The CDR3 is 13 residues long. CDR3 residues: CASSQVGDTEAFF. The CDR3 DNA follows: TGCGCCAGCAGCCAAGTTGGAGACACTGAAGCTTTCTTT.

The chain uses TRBV6-5 and TRBJ2-2; D remains ambiguous. The CDR3 totals 13 residues. Germline assignment: CDR1 MNHEY and CDR2 SVGAGI. V was pared by 11 bases and J by 0 bases, with 10 bases between. The CDR3 DNA is TGTGCCGTTACTATTCCGAACACCGGGGAGCTGTTTTTT. It codes for CAVTIPNTGELFF.

This clone turned up a few times. This chain links TRBV19 with TRBJ2-3, with D possibly matching TRBD2 (5 bases). V lost 3 bases, J lost 3 bases, and 10 bases lay in between. Germline V gene data show CDR1 as LNHDA and CDR2 as SQIVND (reference sequence). The CDR3 is made up of 14 amino acids. In DNA, the CDR3 is TGTGCCAGTAGTATGGGTCGGGGAACAGATACGCAGTATTTT. Its protein is CASSMGRGTDTQYF.

The chain couples TRBV7-9 to TRBJ1-1, with D maybe TRBD1 (6 bases). Trimming stripped 5 bases from V and 4 bases from J, with 23 bases between. The germline CDR1 and CDR2 sequences are SEHNR and FQNEAQ (reference sequence). The CDR3 loop spans 17 amino acids. The CDR3 spells CASSHTGLGNQGTEAFF. CDR3 sequence (DNA): TGTGCCAGCAGCCATACAGGGTTAGGTAACCAAGGCACTGAAGCTTTCTTT.

The gene calls are TRBV2 and TRBJ2-5; TRBD2 matches at 10 bases. CDR1 and CDR2 (germline): SNHLY, FYNNEI. This CDR3 is built from 15 residues. V lost 7 bases to trimming and J lost 0 bases; unmatched junction nucleotides: 5. The CDR3 DNA is TGTGCCAGCATAGAGCGGGAGGGATACCAAGAGACCCAGTACTTC. Protein: CASIEREGYQETQYF.

This clone appeared a single time. The CDR3 DNA is TGTGCCAGCAGTTACTCCGCCAGCAGTCATCAGCCCCAGCATTTT. This encodes CASSYSASSHQPQHF. The J gene is TRBJ1-5, the V gene TRBV6-5; no clear D. V shed 0 bases and J shed 5 bases, with 11 bases lying between them. The CDR3 length is 15 residues. Germline lookup yields CDR1 MNHEY and CDR2 SVGAGI.

This chain links TRBV6-5 with TRBJ1-2; D unresolved. There are 14 residues in the CDR3. Germline CDR1 reads MNHEY; CDR2 reads SVGAGI. The V gene lost 6 bases and the J gene lost 3 bases, with 14 bases spanning the gap. The CDR3 here is CASSQYSGYYGYTF. DNA for the CDR3: TGTGCCAGCAGCCAATACTCGGGTTACTATGGCTACACCTTC.